The 18 T cell receptor beta chains presented below share a single source sample, sequenced in a study of OX40 agonist ivuxolimab in advanced cancers. TCRdb's table, derived via immunoSEQ multiplex PCR, lists solely in-frame clones and lacks some. The sample records some 50,000 clones, more than 70% being singletons. The sample was CD4+ or CD8+ T cells sorted from blood, taken in a trial of the OX40 agonist ivuxolimab. All receptors derive from an adult with an advanced solid tumor such as melanoma, head and neck, liver or kidney cancer.

The gene calls are TRBV7-3 and TRBJ2-7; no clear D. This CDR3 region has 16 residues. V was trimmed by 5 bases and J by 4 bases, leaving 21 bases between them. The germline V gene has CDR1 SGHTA and CDR2 FQGTGA. DNA of the CDR3: TGTGCCAGCAGCCTCGACTCAACAAGGGCATCTTACGAGCAGTACTTC. Its translation is CASSLDSTRASYEQYF.

The genes are TRBV21-1 and TRBJ2-7; TRBD1 reflects the table's D call only, with no check against the DNA. TRBV21-1 is a pseudogene locus. The CDR3 extends over 15 amino acids. CDR3 bases: TGTGCCAGCAGCAAAAAGGGACAGAGATCCTACGAGCAGTACTTC. Translated: CASSKKGQRSYEQYF.

This chain joins TRBV11-2 and TRBJ1-3; maybe TRBD1 (5 bases). Deletions cut 2 bases from V and 4 bases from J, with 12 bases between. The CDR3 is 15 amino acids. The germline gives CDR1 SGHAT, CDR2 FQNNGV. The CDR3 DNA sequence: TGTGCCAGCAGCTTATCCGGGGCTGCGGGAAACACCATATATTTT. The encoded protein is CASSLSGAAGNTIYF.

This chain's CDR3 is CASSLEARNSGANVLTF. DNA for the CDR3: TGTGCCAGCAGCTTAGAAGCCAGGAACTCTGGGGCCAACGTCCTGACTTTC. This chain uses TRBV7-2 with TRBJ2-6; D gene unclear. With 1 base removed from V and 0 bases from J, the gap between germline ends came to 10 bases. The CDR3 sequence is 17 residues long. Germline assignment: CDR1 SGHTA and CDR2 FQGNSA.

The J gene is TRBJ1-4, the V gene TRBV4-1; 8 bases align to TRBD1. This CDR3 region has 18 residues. Germline V gene sequence: CDR1 MGHRA, CDR2 YSYEKL. V lost 2 bases and J lost 2; bases outside the gene matches: 10. In nucleotides, the CDR3 is TGCGCCAGCAGCCAAAATCCAGGGGGCGCAGGGACTAATGAAAAACTGTTTTTT. Amino acid sequence: CASSQNPGGAGTNEKLFF.

The CDR3 sequence: CASRPGTVITTGELFF. DNA for the CDR3: TGTGCCAGCAGACCTGGGACAGTAATTACAACCGGGGAGCTGTTTTTT. The chain combines TRBV7-2 with TRBJ2-2, with 7 bases matching TRBD1. Germline CDR1 is SGHTA and CDR2 is FQGNSA. The CDR3 extends over 16 amino acids. V was clipped by 6 bases and J by 5 bases; unmatched bases: 12. Variable domain in full (rest from reference TRBV7-2 and TRBJ2-2): GAGVSQSPSNKVTEKGKDVELRCDPISGHTALYWYRQSLGQGLEFLIYFQGNSAPDKSGLPSDRFSAERTGGSVSTLTIQRTQQEDSAVYLCASRPGTVITTGELFFGEGSRLTVL.

This rearrangement joins TRBV2 to TRBJ2-7, with D possibly being TRBD1 (5 bases). Germline CDR1 SNHLY, CDR2 FYNNEI. The CDR3 totals 12 residues. Trimming took 8 bases from V and 3 from J, leaving 11 bases between them. As DNA, the CDR3 is TGTGCCAGCGGTTTTGACAGCTACGAGCAGTACTTC. Amino acids: CASGFDSYEQYF.

The genes are TRBV7-6 and TRBJ2-7, with 7 bases matching TRBD1. The CDR3 totals 12 residues. V dropped 4 bases and J dropped 4; count of bases not matched to a gene: 1. The germline CDR1 and CDR2 sequences are SGHVS and FNYEAQ. The CDR3 loop reads CASSSDRYEQYF. CDR3 bases: TGTGCCAGCAGCTCGGACAGGTACGAGCAGTACTTC.

V and J are TRBV13 and TRBJ2-1, with TRBD2 identical over 13 bases. Germline CDR1 reads PRHDT; CDR2 reads FYEKMQ (reference sequence). This CDR3 contains 15 residues. J gave up 10 bases and V 5 bases, and 8 bases lay outside the gene matches. The CDR3 loop reads CASSVTSGRAGEQFF. CDR3 nucleotides: TGTGCCAGCAGCGTCACTAGCGGGAGGGCCGGAGAGCAGTTCTTC.

This clone appeared once. The CDR3 sequence: CASSLDQKTYGYTF. DNA for the CDR3: TGTGCCAGCAGTTTAGATCAGAAAACCTATGGCTACACCTTC. This rearrangement joins TRBV27 to TRBJ1-2; unclear D gene. Between the trimmed V and J ends, which lost 2 bases and 4 bases, there was a span of 11 bases. CDR3 length: 14 amino acids. CDR1 and CDR2 from the germline V gene are MNHEY and SMNVEV (reference sequence).

CDR3 amino acids: CASSQWDRPKGNEQFF. The CDR3 DNA follows: TGTGCCAGCAGCCAATGGGACAGGCCCAAGGGCAATGAGCAGTTCTTC. The chain is built from TRBV14 and TRBJ2-1; TRBD1 aligns across 8 bases. The CDR3 length is 16 residues. Germline V gene sequence: CDR1 SGHDN, CDR2 FVKESK. The trim removed 2 bases at V and 6 bases at J, leaving 9 bases unmatched.

This chain uses TRBV7-9 with TRBJ2-3, with 8 nucleotides matching TRBD1. CDR3 length: 13 amino acids. The V segment lost 2 bases and the J segment 6 bases; nucleotides outside the gene matches: 1. Germline values: CDR1 SEHNR, CDR2 FQNEAQ (reference sequence). CDR3: CASSLRQGDTQYF. The CDR3, as DNA: TGTGCCAGCAGCTTAAGACAGGGGGATACGCAGTATTTT.

The chain uses TRBV14 and TRBJ2-5, with 12 bases matching TRBD2. V was clipped by 4 bases and J by 7 bases; unmatched bases: 7. Germline V CDR1 and CDR2: SGHDN, FVKESK. This CDR3 has 15 amino acids. The CDR3, as DNA: TGTGCCAGCAGCCTAAGACTAGCGGGAGATGCGACCCAGTACTTC. It is translated as CASSLRLAGDATQYF.

This chain uses TRBV6-5 with TRBJ2-5; a weak D match, TRBD1 (7 bases). Trimming removed 5 bases from V and 7 bases from J, with 20 bases in between. Germline V gene data show CDR1 as MNHEY and CDR2 as SVGAGI. The CDR3 runs 15 residues. The CDR3 coding sequence is TGTGCCAGCAGTCGACAGGGACTTGGGTTTGGGACCCAGTACTTC. This translates into CASSRQGLGFGTQYF.

The chain links TRBV10-3 to TRBJ1-1; no clear D gene. CDR1 ENHRY and CDR2 SYGVKD come from the germline V gene. This CDR3 contains 13 residues. Trimming left V 7 bases short and J 0 bases short, with 9 bases between. CDR3 in amino acids: CAINGGMNTEAFF. Here the CDR3 DNA reads TGTGCCATCAACGGCGGGATGAACACTGAAGCTTTCTTT.

The V call is TRBV27, the J call TRBJ1-2; D possibly corresponds to TRBD1 (6 bases). V lost 3 bases, J lost 8 bases, and 22 bases lay in between. Germline loops: CDR1 MNHEY, CDR2 SMNVEV (reference sequence). CDR3 size: 16 residues. CDR3: CASSFYRVQGGDGYTF. The CDR3 DNA reads TGTGCCAGCAGTTTCTATCGAGTACAGGGAGGTGACGGCTACACCTTC.

This rearrangement joins TRBV11-3 to TRBJ2-5, with TRBD2 matching over 12 bases. Per germline, CDR1 SGHNT and CDR2 YENEEA. CDR3 length: 15 amino acids. The ends lost 5 bases at V and 4 bases at J; junction bases unmatched: 5. The CDR3 DNA reads TGTGCCAGCAGCACTAGCGGGAGGAGCTTAGAGACCCAGTACTTC. Protein sequence: CASSTSGRSLETQYF.

This clone has only one observation. The chain has TRBV6-1 and TRBJ1-5; 7 positions match TRBD1. The trim removed 7 bases at V and 6 bases at J, leaving 6 bases unmatched. This CDR3 comprises 13 residues. CDR1 MNHNS and CDR2 SASEGT come from the germline V gene. CDR3 sequence reads: CASKQQGTQPQHF. The CDR3 coding sequence is TGTGCCAGCAAACAACAGGGGACTCAGCCCCAGCATTTT.